Listed below are T cell receptor beta chains from one sample, sequenced in a study of T cells in Graves' hyperthyroidism and ophthalmopathy. Via MiXCR, TCRdb re-called the multiplex PCR reads, giving one row per CDR3 protein. The sample carries about 640,000 distinct CDR3 sequences, around 20% recorded once. The sample was blood. These receptors originate from a man aged 25-45 years with Graves' ophthalmopathy. Each CDR3 is given with its conserved first and last residue. Each record gives: D gene, clone size, V gene, J gene, CDR3 protein, CDR3 DNA. D genes are given only for firm matches. Size is stated for part of the rows, as once, few or many counts, or as a class when the clone is expanded.

>TRBD1|-|TRBV4-3|TRBJ1-1
CASSRSRGEPGGTEAFF
TGCGCCAGCAGCCGATCTAGGGGGGAACCAGGGGGCACTGAAGCTTTCTTT
>TRBD2|many|TRBV2|TRBJ2-1
CASSDPTGLAGVEQFF
TGTGCCAGCAGTGACCCTACGGGACTAGCGGGAGTAGAGCAGTTCTTC
>-|-|TRBV6-2/TRBV6-3|TRBJ2-3
CASGVTSSDTQYF
TGTGCCAGCGGAGTGACTAGTTCGGATACGCAGTATTTT
>-|few|TRBV4-2|TRBJ2-7
CASSQDQWGSYYEQYF
TGTGCCAGCAGCCAAGATCAGTGGGGCAGCTACTACGAGCAGTACTTC
>TRBD2|-|TRBV7-3|TRBJ2-7
CASSFVPGGPLVEQYF
TGTGCCAGCAGCTTTGTTCCGGGAGGGCCCTTGGTTGAGCAGTACTTC
>TRBD1|-|TRBV20-1|TRBJ2-7
CSARARDSFFYEQYF
TGCAGTGCTAGGGCCCGGGACAGTTTTTTCTACGAGCAGTACTTC
>-|few|TRBV4-2|TRBJ1-4
CASSQIWPSPMDEKLFF
TGTGCCAGCAGCCAGATCTGGCCATCTCCTATGGATGAAAAACTGTTTTTT
>-|many|TRBV20-1|TRBJ2-3
CSARDIPTSRATDTQYF
TGCAGTGCTAGAGATATCCCGACTAGTAGGGCAACAGATACGCAGTATTTT
>TRBD1|many|TRBV7-2|TRBJ1-2
CASSPGTGVHGYTF
TGTGCCAGCAGCCCCGGGACAGGGGTACACGGCTACACCTTC
>-|many|TRBV28|TRBJ1-5
CASSPQTHAGPQHF
TGTGCCAGCAGTCCCCAGACCCACGCTGGGCCCCAGCATTTT
>-|few|TRBV7-9|TRBJ2-1
CASSSPRGEQFF
TGTGCCAGCAGTTCGCCACGTGGTGAGCAGTTCTTC
>-|-|TRBV4-1|TRBJ2-1
CASSQGPGAISYNEQFF
TGCGCCAGCAGCCAAGGCCCGGGGGCTATCTCCTACAATGAGCAGTTCTTC
>TRBD2|few|TRBV7-3|TRBJ2-3
CASSHSGGRADTQYF
TGTGCCAGCAGCCACAGCGGGGGGCGCGCGGATACGCAGTATTTT
>TRBD2|-|TRBV7-9|TRBJ2-5
CASSFTSGGQETQYF
TGTGCCAGCAGCTTCACTAGCGGGGGTCAAGAGACCCAGTACTTC
>-|few|TRBV4-1|TRBJ2-5
CASSLWQQETQYF
TGCGCCAGCAGCCTTTGGCAGCAAGAGACCCAGTACTTC
>TRBD2|many|TRBV20-1|TRBJ2-7
CSAGGISYEQYF
TGCAGTGCCGGGGGGATCTCCTACGAGCAGTACTTC
>TRBD2|-|TRBV5-1|TRBJ2-1
CASSSHSSGRAYEQFF
TGCGCCAGCAGCTCCCATTCTAGCGGGAGGGCCTATGAGCAGTTCTTC
>-|-|TRBV12-3/TRBV12-4|TRBJ2-7
CASSRIMGSEQYF
TGTGCCAGCAGCCGGATTATGGGCTCCGAGCAGTACTTC
>TRBD2|few|TRBV11-2|TRBJ2-3
CASSFLPSLQREGPNLDTQYF
TGTGCCAGCAGCTTTTTACCATCTCTACAGCGGGAGGGCCCGAATTTAGATACGCAGTATTTT
>-|few|TRBV18|TRBJ2-3
CASSRASGTDTQYF
TGTGCCAGCTCACGTGCTAGCGGCACAGATACGCAGTATTTT
>-|few|TRBV6-2/TRBV6-3|TRBJ2-4
CASSYSLGGSMKKNIQYF
TGTGCCAGCAGTTACTCCTTGGGCGGTTCCATGAAGAAAAACATTCAGTACTTC
>TRBD2|few|TRBV20-1|TRBJ2-2
CSAKWREGAGELFF
TGCAGTGCTAAATGGCGGGAGGGGGCCGGGGAGCTGTTTTTT
>TRBD2|-|TRBV7-9|TRBJ2-3
CASSPAPREGLRRTDTQYF
TGTGCCAGCAGCCCAGCCCCGCGGGAGGGCCTTCGTAGGACAGATACGCAGTATTTT
>-|-|TRBV6-2/TRBV6-3|TRBJ2-2
CASSARVTGEQFF
TGTGCCAGCAGTGCCCGTGTCACCGGGGAGCAGTTTTTT
>TRBD2|-|TRBV11-2|TRBJ2-3
CASSSRGAGGGTDTQYF
TGTGCCAGCAGCTCCCGAGGGGCGGGAGGGGGCACAGATACGCAGTATTTT
>TRBD1|-|TRBV29-1|TRBJ2-1
CSAARTGFNEQFF
TGCAGCGCCGCTCGGACAGGCTTCAATGAGCAGTTCTTC
>TRBD2|many|TRBV11-2|TRBJ2-1
CASLPGLAGNNEQFF
TGTGCCAGTTTACCGGGACTAGCGGGGAATAATGAGCAGTTCTTC
>-|few|TRBV4-3|TRBJ2-7
CASGESLGYEQYF
TGCGCCAGCGGCGAGTCCCTGGGATACGAGCAGTACTTC
>-|-|TRBV5-1|TRBJ1-2
CASSSGLMEGYGYTF
TGCGCCAGCAGCTCGGGACTTATGGAGGGGTATGGCTACACCTTC
>-|few|TRBV15|TRBJ2-1
CATSSSLAYEQFF
TGTGCCACCAGCAGTTCCCTAGCCTATGAGCAGTTCTTC
>-|few|TRBV18|TRBJ2-7
CASSNEDRFAYEQYF
TGTGCCAGCTCCAACGAGGATAGGTTCGCCTACGAGCAGTACTTC
>TRBD2|many|TRBV20-1|TRBJ2-5
CSARDPAGEMETQYF
TGCAGTGCTAGGGATCCGGCGGGAGAGATGGAGACCCAGTACTTC
>-|-|TRBV28|TRBJ2-3
CASSSTDSRTDTQYF
TGTGCCAGCAGTTCAACGGACAGTCGGACGGATACGCAGTATTTT
>TRBD1|few|TRBV30|TRBJ1-2
CAWTRDSPYGYTF
TGTGCCTGGACCCGGGACAGCCCCTATGGCTACACCTTC
>-|few|TRBV7-2|TRBJ2-7
CASSLVGVYEQYF
TGTGCCAGCAGCTTAGTTGGCGTCTACGAGCAGTACTTC
>TRBD1|few|TRBV5-1|TRBJ1-4
CASSIGQGAEKLFF
TGCGCCAGCTCTATAGGACAGGGGGCTGAAAAACTGTTTTTT
>-|-|TRBV28|TRBJ2-7
CASSSKGEQYF
TGTGCCAGCAGCTCCAAAGGCGAGCAGTACTTC
>-|-|TRBV10-2|TRBJ2-7
CASSESNPLEMAGISYEQYF
TGCGCCAGCAGTGAGTCGAATCCCCTTGAGATGGCGGGGATCTCCTACGAGCAGTACTTC
>TRBD2|few|TRBV12-3/TRBV12-4|TRBJ2-1
CASSFLPGGSSYNEQFF
TGTGCCAGCAGTTTCCTACCGGGGGGGAGCTCCTACAATGAGCAGTTCTTC
>-|few|TRBV6-6|TRBJ2-1
CASSYSGANGNEQFF
TGTGCCAGCAGTTACTCAGGTGCGAATGGCAATGAGCAGTTCTTC
>-|many|TRBV3-1|TRBJ2-3
CATSSTTDTQYF
TGTGCCACATCAAGCACCACAGATACGCAGTATTTT
>-|few|TRBV11-3|TRBJ1-1
CASSLDGQNTEAFF
TGTGCCAGCAGCTTAGACGGGCAGAACACTGAAGCTTTCTTT
>-|many|TRBV30|TRBJ2-5
CAWSVMGSWKETQYF
TGTGCCTGGAGTGTAATGGGCAGTTGGAAAGAGACCCAGTACTTC
>-|many|TRBV28|TRBJ2-7
CASSSDYEQYF
TGTGCCAGCAGTTCAGACTACGAGCAGTACTTC
>TRBD2|-|TRBV28|TRBJ2-5
CASSQSGRAQYF
TGTGCCAGCAGCCAAAGCGGGAGGGCCCAGTACTTC
>TRBD2|many|TRBV7-2|TRBJ2-1
CASSLDRLAGGGEQFF
TGTGCCAGCAGCTTAGATAGGCTAGCGGGAGGGGGTGAGCAGTTCTTC